These T cell receptor beta chains were read from a single sample in a study of CD8 T cells in seronegative destructive rheumatoid arthritis. The assay was immunoSEQ multiplex PCR, and TCRdb's table has in-frame clones only and misses some. The sample carries 10,000 to 15,000 clones, under 85% recorded once. The specimen was CD8+ T cells from blood. The receptors shown here come from a woman aged 30-55 years with seronegative destructive rheumatoid arthritis. Each CDR3 is given with its conserved first and last residue. The order of the fields is J gene, V gene, D gene, clone size, CDR3 DNA, CDR3 protein. The D gene is left open where the match is weak. Size tells how often a clone was seen (once, few, many) or the class of an expanded clone, and some rows leave it out.

j_gene: TRBJ2-2
v_gene: TRBV19
d_gene: .
abundance: .
CDR3nt: TGTGCCAGTTTGCCCGACAGCTACACCGGGGAGCTGTTTTTT
CDR3aa: CASLPDSYTGELFF

j_gene: TRBJ2-2
v_gene: TRBV11-2
d_gene: TRBD1
abundance: .
CDR3nt: TGTGCCAGCAGCCTCCTACAGGGGGTTGTAACCGGGGAGCTGTTTTTT
CDR3aa: CASSLLQGVVTGELFF

j_gene: TRBJ1-2
v_gene: TRBV19
d_gene: TRBD1
abundance: .
CDR3nt: TGTGCCAGTAGATCCCCCTGGGGACAGGGTCACTATGGCTACACCTTC
CDR3aa: CASRSPWGQGHYGYTF

j_gene: TRBJ2-3
v_gene: TRBV27
d_gene: TRBD2
abundance: .
CDR3nt: TGTGCCAGCGGACCTGATGGACTAGCGGCAGATACGCAGTATTTT
CDR3aa: CASGPDGLAADTQYF

j_gene: TRBJ1-1
v_gene: TRBV10-3
d_gene: TRBD1
abundance: .
CDR3nt: TGTGCCATCCAGGGGGGGAACACTGAAGCTTTCTTT
CDR3aa: CAIQGGNTEAFF

j_gene: TRBJ1-1
v_gene: TRBV29-1
d_gene: .
abundance: .
CDR3nt: TGCAGCGTTGCCCCCGAGGGCATGACTGAAGCTTTCTTT
CDR3aa: CSVAPEGMTEAFF

j_gene: TRBJ1-1
v_gene: TRBV2
d_gene: .
abundance: few
CDR3nt: TGTGCCACTACCCCCCAACAGGACACTGAAGCTTTCTTT
CDR3aa: CATTPQQDTEAFF

j_gene: TRBJ2-7
v_gene: TRBV4-1
d_gene: .
abundance: .
CDR3nt: TGCGCCAGCAGCCAGGGGGACATACCCTACGAGCAGTACTTC
CDR3aa: CASSQGDIPYEQYF

j_gene: TRBJ2-5
v_gene: TRBV28
d_gene: TRBD1
abundance: once
CDR3nt: TGTGCCAGCAGTGTCACAGGGGAAGAGACCCAGTACTTC
CDR3aa: CASSVTGEETQYF

j_gene: TRBJ2-5
v_gene: TRBV4-1
d_gene: TRBD2
abundance: .
CDR3nt: TGCGCCAGCAGCCAAGATACCCGGGTAGCGGGGGGCCTTGAGACCCAGTACTTC
CDR3aa: CASSQDTRVAGGLETQYF

j_gene: TRBJ1-2
v_gene: TRBV29-1
d_gene: TRBD1
abundance: few
CDR3nt: TGCAGCGTCGCGCAGGGGGCGGGTGGCTACACCTTC
CDR3aa: CSVAQGAGGYTF

j_gene: TRBJ1-2
v_gene: TRBV18
d_gene: .
abundance: .
CDR3nt: TGTGCCAGCTCACCACCGTTGGGTGGAGGACTAAGAGACTATGGCTACACCTTC
CDR3aa: CASSPPLGGGLRDYGYTF

j_gene: TRBJ2-3
v_gene: TRBV4-2
d_gene: .
abundance: .
CDR3nt: TGTGCCAGCAGCCAGGCCCCAGATGGCACAGATACGCAGTATTTT
CDR3aa: CASSQAPDGTDTQYF

j_gene: TRBJ2-4
v_gene: TRBV9
d_gene: TRBD2
abundance: .
CDR3nt: TGTGCCAGCAGCGTAGCTGGAGCGGGGGCCAAAAACATTCAGTACTTC
CDR3aa: CASSVAGAGAKNIQYF

j_gene: TRBJ1-2
v_gene: TRBV29-1
d_gene: .
abundance: .
CDR3nt: TGCAGCGTTGTAGATATCTATGGCTACACCTTC
CDR3aa: CSVVDIYGYTF

j_gene: TRBJ2-1
v_gene: TRBV2
d_gene: TRBD2
abundance: .
CDR3nt: TGTGCCAGCACCCATTGGACTAGCGGGGACGATGAGCAGTTCTTC
CDR3aa: CASTHWTSGDDEQFF

j_gene: TRBJ1-2
v_gene: TRBV27
d_gene: .
abundance: .
CDR3nt: TGTGCCAGCAGTTTATCGATGGGGGCGGATGGCTACACCTTC
CDR3aa: CASSLSMGADGYTF

j_gene: TRBJ1-5
v_gene: TRBV27
d_gene: .
abundance: .
CDR3nt: TGTGCCAGCAGTTTATGCGCCGCAGGGGACACGTGCAATCAGCCCCAGCATTTT
CDR3aa: CASSLCAAGDTCNQPQHF

j_gene: TRBJ1-2
v_gene: TRBV6-4
d_gene: .
abundance: .
CDR3nt: TGTGCCAGCCGGAGCGAGGGGGAATCGGGTGGCTACACCTTC
CDR3aa: CASRSEGESGGYTF

j_gene: TRBJ2-7
v_gene: TRBV30
d_gene: .
abundance: .
CDR3nt: TGTGCCTGGAGTGTGGCCTCCTACGAGCAGTACTTC
CDR3aa: CAWSVASYEQYF

j_gene: TRBJ2-5
v_gene: TRBV4-1
d_gene: TRBD1
abundance: .
CDR3nt: TGCGCCAGCAGCCAAGAGCGTCGAGGGACAGGGACGGAGACCCAGTACTTC
CDR3aa: CASSQERRGTGTETQYF

j_gene: TRBJ2-1
v_gene: TRBV7-9
d_gene: .
abundance: .
CDR3nt: TGTGCCAGCAGCCCCCCAGGGCAGAATGAGCAGTTCTTC
CDR3aa: CASSPPGQNEQFF

j_gene: TRBJ1-2
v_gene: TRBV4-1
d_gene: TRBD1
abundance: .
CDR3nt: TGCGCCAGCAGCCCCAGGGGGCGCGACTATGGCTACACCTTC
CDR3aa: CASSPRGRDYGYTF

j_gene: TRBJ2-7
v_gene: TRBV7-9
d_gene: .
abundance: .
CDR3nt: TGTGCCAGCAGCGCACCGGGACAAAACTACGAGCAGTACTTC
CDR3aa: CASSAPGQNYEQYF

j_gene: TRBJ1-1
v_gene: TRBV7-6
d_gene: .
abundance: .
CDR3nt: TGTGCCAGCAGCTCTGAGGTGGGCACTGAAGCTTTCTTT
CDR3aa: CASSSEVGTEAFF

j_gene: TRBJ2-6
v_gene: TRBV28
d_gene: .
abundance: .
CDR3nt: TGTGCCCACTCCGGGACAATCTCTGGGGCCAACGTCCTGACTTTC
CDR3aa: CAHSGTISGANVLTF

j_gene: TRBJ1-1
v_gene: TRBV4-1
d_gene: .
abundance: .
CDR3nt: TGCGCCAGCAGCGCCAAGGTTAGCTCTGAAGCTTTCTTT
CDR3aa: CASSAKVSSEAFF

j_gene: TRBJ1-6
v_gene: TRBV29-1
d_gene: .
abundance: .
CDR3nt: TGCAGCGTTGTTCGACAGCCTTATAATTCACCCCTCCACTTT
CDR3aa: CSVVRQPYNSPLHF

j_gene: TRBJ2-2
v_gene: TRBV4-1
d_gene: .
abundance: medium-sized
CDR3nt: TGCGCCAGCAGCCAAGAAATTAGCGGTTCGGTCGGGGAGCTGTTTTTT
CDR3aa: CASSQEISGSVGELFF

j_gene: TRBJ2-1
v_gene: TRBV5-1
d_gene: TRBD2
abundance: once
CDR3nt: TGCGCCAGCAGACCTAGCGGGGGGGGTTACAATGAGCAGTTCTTC
CDR3aa: CASRPSGGGYNEQFF

j_gene: TRBJ1-1
v_gene: TRBV15
d_gene: TRBD1
abundance: .
CDR3nt: TGTGCCACCAGCAGAGGGCAGGGGGCTAGCACTGAAGCTTTCTTT
CDR3aa: CATSRGQGASTEAFF

j_gene: TRBJ1-2
v_gene: TRBV4-1
d_gene: TRBD1
abundance: few
CDR3nt: TGCGCCAGCAGCCAGGTGGGACAGGGAGAGGGCTACACCTTC
CDR3aa: CASSQVGQGEGYTF

j_gene: TRBJ2-3
v_gene: TRBV9
d_gene: TRBD2
abundance: .
CDR3nt: TGTGCCAGCAGCCTAGGGGGACTAGCGGGCCTCACAGATACGCAGTATTTT
CDR3aa: CASSLGGLAGLTDTQYF

j_gene: TRBJ1-3
v_gene: TRBV7-8
d_gene: .
abundance: .
CDR3nt: TGTGCCAGCACCGTTGGTTTAGACTCTGGAAACACCATATATTTT
CDR3aa: CASTVGLDSGNTIYF

j_gene: TRBJ2-1
v_gene: TRBV6-1
d_gene: TRBD2
abundance: once
CDR3nt: TGTGCCAGCAGTGACCCGGGACTAGCCCGCAATGAGCAGTTCTTC
CDR3aa: CASSDPGLARNEQFF

j_gene: TRBJ1-2
v_gene: TRBV11-2
d_gene: TRBD1
abundance: once
CDR3nt: TGTGCCAGCAGCTTAGTAGCAGGGGGCACGGGGGGCTACACCTTC
CDR3aa: CASSLVAGGTGGYTF

j_gene: TRBJ2-7
v_gene: TRBV27
d_gene: TRBD1
abundance: .
CDR3nt: TGTGCCAGCAGTTTATTTGCGGGGACAGGGGTCTACGAGCAGTACTTC
CDR3aa: CASSLFAGTGVYEQYF

j_gene: TRBJ2-5
v_gene: TRBV27
d_gene: .
abundance: .
CDR3nt: TGTGCCAGCAGTTTACTGGGGGCGGTAGAGACCCAGTACTTC
CDR3aa: CASSLLGAVETQYF

j_gene: TRBJ2-3
v_gene: TRBV30
d_gene: .
abundance: .
CDR3nt: TGCGCCGTCGGGGGAGGGCAGTATTTT
CDR3aa: CAVGGGQYF

j_gene: TRBJ1-2
v_gene: TRBV7-9
d_gene: TRBD1
abundance: .
CDR3nt: TGTGCCAGCAGACCCGGGACAGGGATCTATGGCTACACCTTC
CDR3aa: CASRPGTGIYGYTF

j_gene: TRBJ2-1
v_gene: TRBV28
d_gene: .
abundance: .
CDR3nt: TGTGCCAGCAGTTACCAAGGGGTCTACAATGAGCAGTTCTTC
CDR3aa: CASSYQGVYNEQFF

j_gene: TRBJ2-2
v_gene: TRBV4-1
d_gene: .
abundance: .
CDR3nt: TGCGCCAGCAGCCAAGTCGGGAGCACCGGGGAGCTGTTTTTT
CDR3aa: CASSQVGSTGELFF

j_gene: TRBJ1-5
v_gene: TRBV6-5
d_gene: TRBD1
abundance: .
CDR3nt: TGTGCCAGCAGTCCACAGGGGGCTAGCAATCAGCCCCAGCATTTT
CDR3aa: CASSPQGASNQPQHF

j_gene: TRBJ2-1
v_gene: TRBV7-9
d_gene: TRBD2
abundance: .
CDR3nt: TGTGCCAGCAGCTTATCAGGAGCGGGGGCGTACAATGAGCAGTTCTTC
CDR3aa: CASSLSGAGAYNEQFF

j_gene: TRBJ2-2
v_gene: TRBV9
d_gene: TRBD2
abundance: .
CDR3nt: TGTGCCAGCAGCAGCTTACAGGGCCCGGGGGGGACCGGGGAGCTGTTTTTT
CDR3aa: CASSSLQGPGGTGELFF

j_gene: TRBJ2-3
v_gene: TRBV7-3
d_gene: .
abundance: .
CDR3nt: TGTGCCAGCAGCTTGGAGGCCACAGATACGCAGTATTTT
CDR3aa: CASSLEATDTQYF

j_gene: TRBJ2-2
v_gene: TRBV6-5
d_gene: TRBD1
abundance: .
CDR3nt: TGTGCCAGCAGTTACTCGACAGGGGAGAGCGGGGAGCTGTTTTTT
CDR3aa: CASSYSTGESGELFF

j_gene: TRBJ1-1
v_gene: TRBV30
d_gene: .
abundance: .
CDR3nt: TGTGCCTGGGGGGGGGAGGTTGGGAACACTGAAGCTTTCTTT
CDR3aa: CAWGGEVGNTEAFF

j_gene: TRBJ1-1
v_gene: TRBV19
d_gene: TRBD1
abundance: .
CDR3nt: TGTGCCGGACGGAAGACAGGGACTCGTGAAGCTTTCTTT
CDR3aa: CAGRKTGTREAFF

j_gene: TRBJ2-5
v_gene: TRBV4-2
d_gene: .
abundance: .
CDR3nt: TGTGCCAGCAGCTTAGCCCTCGGCGGGGAGACCCAGTACTTC
CDR3aa: CASSLALGGETQYF

j_gene: TRBJ1-1
v_gene: TRBV5-6
d_gene: .
abundance: once
CDR3nt: TGTGCCAGCAGCTCGAGGGTGACTGAAGCTTTCTTT
CDR3aa: CASSSRVTEAFF

j_gene: TRBJ2-1
v_gene: TRBV7-3
d_gene: TRBD2
abundance: .
CDR3nt: TGTGCCAGCAGCTTGGCTAGCGGGGGTCCATCCTACAATGAGCAGTTCTTC
CDR3aa: CASSLASGGPSYNEQFF

j_gene: TRBJ2-2
v_gene: TRBV5-1
d_gene: .
abundance: .
CDR3nt: TGCGCCAGCAGCTTTGAAGGGGCAGATTTGGCCGGGGAGCTGTTTTTT
CDR3aa: CASSFEGADLAGELFF

j_gene: TRBJ2-2
v_gene: TRBV7-8
d_gene: TRBD1
abundance: .
CDR3nt: TGTGCCAGCAGCCCTATACAGGGGATGTCGAACACCGGGGAGCTGTTTTTT
CDR3aa: CASSPIQGMSNTGELFF